The clone carrying this T cell receptor beta chain was counted a few times. Trimming cost V 3 bases and J 11 bases, with 16 bases left between them. The CDR3 contains 13 residues. Data came from immunoSEQ multiplex PCR; TCRdb stores just in-frame clones and leaves some out. Among under 200,000 clones listed, about 80% were seen once. The record originates from a study of blood T cell repertoires in COVID-19. This TCR was recovered from a man aged 70 or older with active or convalescent COVID-19. The chain links TRBV12-3 or TRBV12-4 to TRBJ1-1, with a weak D call TRBD1 (5 bases). The source material was peripheral blood. CDR3 in amino acids: CASSLGRAQPAFF. The CDR3 DNA is TGTGCCAGCAGTTTGGGCAGGGCCCAACCGGCTTTCTTT.